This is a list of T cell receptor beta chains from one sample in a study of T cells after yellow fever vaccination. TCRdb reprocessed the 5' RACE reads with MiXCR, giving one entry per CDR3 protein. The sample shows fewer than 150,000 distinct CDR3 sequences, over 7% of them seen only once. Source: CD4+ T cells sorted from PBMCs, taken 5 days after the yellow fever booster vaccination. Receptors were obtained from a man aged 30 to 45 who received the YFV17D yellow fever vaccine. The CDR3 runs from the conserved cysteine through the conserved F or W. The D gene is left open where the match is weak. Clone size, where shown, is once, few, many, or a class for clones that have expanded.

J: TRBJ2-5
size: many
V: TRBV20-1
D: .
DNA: TGCAGCGCGACCCCCGACTCTCAAGAGACCCAGTACTTC
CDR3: CSATPDSQETQYF

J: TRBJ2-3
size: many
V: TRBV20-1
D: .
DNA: TGCAGAGCCGTGGCGGCGAGAGATACGCAGTATTTT
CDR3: CRAVAARDTQYF

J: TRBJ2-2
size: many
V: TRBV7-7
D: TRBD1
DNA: TGTGCCAGCAGTCGGGACAGGGTCACGAACACCGGGGAGCTGTTTTTT
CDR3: CASSRDRVTNTGELFF

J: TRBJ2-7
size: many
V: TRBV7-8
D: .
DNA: TGTGCCAGCAGCCTATCTATTGAGCAGTACTTC
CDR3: CASSLSIEQYF

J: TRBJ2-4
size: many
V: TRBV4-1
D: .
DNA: TGCGCCAGCAGCCAAGATCAGGCAGTACAGTACTTC
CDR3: CASSQDQAVQYF

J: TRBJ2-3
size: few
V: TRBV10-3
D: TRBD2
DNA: TGTGCCATCAGTGAGTCGGTAGCGGGAGACGCTAGCACAGATACGCAGTATTTT
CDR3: CAISESVAGDASTDTQYF

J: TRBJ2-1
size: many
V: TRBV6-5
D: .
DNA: TGTGCCAGCAGTTACGGAAATAGGGCGCGGGAGCAGTTCTTC
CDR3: CASSYGNRAREQFF

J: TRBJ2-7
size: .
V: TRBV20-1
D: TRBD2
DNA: TGCAGTGCTTGGACTAGCGGGAGGGGGCCCTACGAGCAGTACTTC
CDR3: CSAWTSGRGPYEQYF

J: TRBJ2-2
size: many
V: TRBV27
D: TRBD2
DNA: TGTGCCAGTCAATTGGGGCGGGGGAGAACCGGGGAGCTGTTTTTT
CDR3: CASQLGRGRTGELFF

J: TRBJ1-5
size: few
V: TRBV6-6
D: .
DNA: TGTGCCAGCAGTTACAACCGCGTTCAGCCCCAGCATTTT
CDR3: CASSYNRVQPQHF

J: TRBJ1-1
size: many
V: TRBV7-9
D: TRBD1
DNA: TGTGCCAGCAGCTGGGACAGGGGAGATACTGAAGCTTTCTTT
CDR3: CASSWDRGDTEAFF

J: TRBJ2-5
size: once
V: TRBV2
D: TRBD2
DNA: TGTGCCTGCTGTATTGGGACTAGCGGGAGGGGTACTAAAGAGACCCAGTACTTC
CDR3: CACCIGTSGRGTKETQYF

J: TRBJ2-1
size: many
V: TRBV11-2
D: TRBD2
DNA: TGTGCCAGCAGCCGCCCAACGGGACTAGCGGGAGGACCATACAATGAGCAGTTCTTC
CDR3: CASSRPTGLAGGPYNEQFF

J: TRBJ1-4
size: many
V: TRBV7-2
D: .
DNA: TGTGCCAGCAGCTTCCTCGGGCCGGATGAAAAACTGTTTTTT
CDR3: CASSFLGPDEKLFF

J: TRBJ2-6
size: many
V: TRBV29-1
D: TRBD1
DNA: TGCAGCGTTCAGGGGGCAGGGTCTGGGGCCAACGTCCTGACTTTC
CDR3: CSVQGAGSGANVLTF

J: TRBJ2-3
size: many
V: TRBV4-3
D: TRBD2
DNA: TGCGCCAGCAGCAGGACTAGCGGGAGGTCGGATACGCAGTATTTT
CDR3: CASSRTSGRSDTQYF

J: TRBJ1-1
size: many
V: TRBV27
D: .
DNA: TGTGCCAGCAGTTTATGGTTTGGGGGGGAAGCTTTCTTT
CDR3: CASSLWFGGEAFF

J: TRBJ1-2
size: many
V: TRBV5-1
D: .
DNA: TGCGCCAGCAGCTTGGACAGGCCTAACTATGGCTACACCTTC
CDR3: CASSLDRPNYGYTF

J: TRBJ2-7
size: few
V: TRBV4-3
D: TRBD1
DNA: TGCGCCAGCAGCCAGAGAGGGACAGGGGGCTTCCACGAGCAGTACTTC
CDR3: CASSQRGTGGFHEQYF

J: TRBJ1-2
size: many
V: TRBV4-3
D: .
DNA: TGCGCCAGCAGCCAAGATGGCAGGGAATATGGCTACACCTTC
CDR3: CASSQDGREYGYTF

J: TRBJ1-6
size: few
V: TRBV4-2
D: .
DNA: TGTGCCAGCAGCCAGGCCCAGGGCTTAGATTCACCCCTCCACTTT
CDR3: CASSQAQGLDSPLHF

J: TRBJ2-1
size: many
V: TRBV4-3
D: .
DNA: TGCGCCAGCAGCCCGGCTGGGCATAGGGACAATGAGCAGTTCTTC
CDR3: CASSPAGHRDNEQFF

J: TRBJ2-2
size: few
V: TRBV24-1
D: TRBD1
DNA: TGTGCCACCAGTGACGCAGGACAGGGAGTGACCGGGGAGCTGTTTTTT
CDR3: CATSDAGQGVTGELFF

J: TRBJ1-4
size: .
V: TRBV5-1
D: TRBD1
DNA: TGCGCCAGCAGCTTGACAGGGGGCAGAACTAATGAAAAACTGTTTTTT
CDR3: CASSLTGGRTNEKLFF

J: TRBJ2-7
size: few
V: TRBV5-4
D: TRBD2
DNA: TGTGCCAGCAGCTTGACCGGGAGGTTTTCCGAGCAGTACTTC
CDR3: CASSLTGRFSEQYF

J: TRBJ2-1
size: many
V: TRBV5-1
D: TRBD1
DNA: TGCGCCAGCAGCCCGGGACAGGGGGGGGGCGATGAGCAGTTCTTC
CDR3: CASSPGQGGGDEQFF

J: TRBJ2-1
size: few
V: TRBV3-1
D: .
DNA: TGTGCCAGCAGCCTCGTTGGGGCCTCCTACAATGAGCAGTTCTTC
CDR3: CASSLVGASYNEQFF

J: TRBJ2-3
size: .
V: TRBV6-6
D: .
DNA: TGTGCCAGCAGTTACGAGAGGGAGGATACGCAGTATTTT
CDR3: CASSYEREDTQYF

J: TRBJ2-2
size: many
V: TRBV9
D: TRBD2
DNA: TGTGCCAGCAGCATAGCGGGAGTGTCGACCGGGGAGCTGTTTTTT
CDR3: CASSIAGVSTGELFF

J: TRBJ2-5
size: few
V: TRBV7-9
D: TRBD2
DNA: TGTGCCAGCAGCCCCCCGGGGGGAACTGAGACCCAGTACTTC
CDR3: CASSPPGGTETQYF

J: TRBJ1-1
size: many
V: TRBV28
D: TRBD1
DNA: TGTGCCAGCAGCTATACAGGGGTCATGGGAGCTTTCTTT
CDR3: CASSYTGVMGAFF

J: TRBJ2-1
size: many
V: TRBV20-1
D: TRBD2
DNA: TGCAGTGCTAGAGGGGGTAGCGGGAGGAAGGATGAGCAGTTCTTC
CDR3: CSARGGSGRKDEQFF

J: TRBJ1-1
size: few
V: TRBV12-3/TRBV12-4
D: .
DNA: TGTGCCAGCAGCCCGGGAATACTCGGCTATATGAACACTGAAGCTTTCTTT
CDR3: CASSPGILGYMNTEAFF

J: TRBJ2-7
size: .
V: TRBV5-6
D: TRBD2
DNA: TGTGCCAGCAGCCGGGAGGTCCCCTACGAGCAGTACTTC
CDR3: CASSREVPYEQYF

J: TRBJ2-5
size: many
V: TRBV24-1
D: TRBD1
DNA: TGTGCCACCAGTGATTCGACAGGGTATCAGACCCAGTACTTC
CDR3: CATSDSTGYQTQYF

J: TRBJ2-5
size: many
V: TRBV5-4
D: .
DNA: TGTGCCAGCAGCCCGGGACGAGAAGAGACCCAGTACTTC
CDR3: CASSPGREETQYF

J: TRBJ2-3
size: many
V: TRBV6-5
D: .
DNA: TGTGCCAGCAGCCAGAGCGGGAGCACAGATACGCAGTATTTT
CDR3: CASSQSGSTDTQYF

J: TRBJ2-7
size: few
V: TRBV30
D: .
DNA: TGTGCCTGGAGTGCAGGGGTTCTTGTTACGAGGTGGTACTTC
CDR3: CAWSAGVLVTRWYF

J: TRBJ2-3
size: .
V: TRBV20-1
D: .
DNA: TGCAGTGCTGGGGACCGGAGGGTCACAGATACGCAGTATTTT
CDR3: CSAGDRRVTDTQYF

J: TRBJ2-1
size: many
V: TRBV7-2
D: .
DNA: TGTGCCAGCAGCTTAGCCGGGACAACCGCCTACAATGAGCAGTTCTTC
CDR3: CASSLAGTTAYNEQFF

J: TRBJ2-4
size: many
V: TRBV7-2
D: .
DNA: TGTGCCAGCAGCTTAGACCCAGCCAAAAACATTCAGTACTTC
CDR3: CASSLDPAKNIQYF

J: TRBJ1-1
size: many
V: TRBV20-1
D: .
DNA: TGCAGTGCCCTGGGGCCGAACACTGAAGCTTTCTTT
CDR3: CSALGPNTEAFF